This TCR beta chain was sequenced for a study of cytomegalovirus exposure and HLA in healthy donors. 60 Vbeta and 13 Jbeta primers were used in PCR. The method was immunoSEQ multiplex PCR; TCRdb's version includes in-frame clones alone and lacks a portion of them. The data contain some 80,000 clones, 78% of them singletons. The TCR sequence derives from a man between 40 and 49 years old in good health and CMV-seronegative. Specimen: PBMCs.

In DNA, the CDR3 is TGTGCCAGCAGCCCCCACGGGATCTCTGGGGCCAACGTCCTGACTTTC. It yields the protein CASSPHGISGANVLTF. The chain combines TRBV7-8 with TRBJ2-6; tentatively, D is TRBD2 (5 bases). This CDR3 spans 16 amino acids. Trimming took off 5 bases at V and 0 bases at J, with 11 bases between the two ends. Germline V CDR1 and CDR2: SGHVS, FQNEAQ. Supplemented by reference TRBV7-8 and TRBJ2-6, the full variable domain reads GAGVSQSPRYKVAKRGQDVALRCDPISGHVSLFWYQQALGQGPEFLTYFQNEAQLDKSGLPSDRFFAERPEGSVSTLKIQRTQQEDSAVYLCASSPHGISGANVLTFGAGSRLTVL.